Below are 3 T cell receptor beta chains sequenced from a single sample in a study of blood T cell repertoires in COVID-19. Profiled with immunoSEQ multiplex PCR; TCRdb holds only in-frame clones, not every one. The sample lists roughly 280,000 clones, less than 90% occurring once. The sequenced sample was peripheral blood. The receptors here all came from a man between 60 and 75 years old with acute or convalescent COVID-19.

Only one count was recorded for this clone. Written as DNA, the CDR3 is TGTGCCACCAGCAACCTAGCCGGGACAGGGGTCCACGAGACCCAGTACTTC. Amino acids: CATSNLAGTGVHETQYF. The chain uses TRBV15 and TRBJ2-5, with TRBD1 identical over 10 bases. Looked up from germline, CDR1 is LNHNV and CDR2 is YYDKDF (reference sequence). The CDR3 is 17 amino acids. V dropped 4 bases and J dropped 5; count of bases not matched to a gene: 13.

The rearrangement joins TRBV15 to TRBJ1-4; the D gene is possibly TRBD1 (5 bases). The CDR3 extends over 16 amino acids. Trimming took 2 bases from V and 4 from J, leaving 14 bases between them. From germline, CDR1 is LNHNV and CDR2 YYDKDF (reference sequence). This CDR3 is CATSRPGTAGNEKLFF. The CDR3 nucleotides read TGTGCCACCAGCAGACCCGGGACTGCCGGTAATGAAAAACTGTTTTTT.

In this sample, this clone turned up once. The chain recombines TRBV5-5 with TRBJ1-3, with 7 bases that match TRBD1. The CDR3 has 16 residues. Germline V gives CDR1 SGHKS, CDR2 YYEKEE (reference sequence). V shed 0 bases, J shed 2 bases, and the junction held 5 bases outside the gene matches. As DNA, the CDR3 is TGTGCCAGCAGCTTGGGACAGGGTTTTCCTGGAAACACCATATATTTT. Protein sequence: CASSLGQGFPGNTIYF.